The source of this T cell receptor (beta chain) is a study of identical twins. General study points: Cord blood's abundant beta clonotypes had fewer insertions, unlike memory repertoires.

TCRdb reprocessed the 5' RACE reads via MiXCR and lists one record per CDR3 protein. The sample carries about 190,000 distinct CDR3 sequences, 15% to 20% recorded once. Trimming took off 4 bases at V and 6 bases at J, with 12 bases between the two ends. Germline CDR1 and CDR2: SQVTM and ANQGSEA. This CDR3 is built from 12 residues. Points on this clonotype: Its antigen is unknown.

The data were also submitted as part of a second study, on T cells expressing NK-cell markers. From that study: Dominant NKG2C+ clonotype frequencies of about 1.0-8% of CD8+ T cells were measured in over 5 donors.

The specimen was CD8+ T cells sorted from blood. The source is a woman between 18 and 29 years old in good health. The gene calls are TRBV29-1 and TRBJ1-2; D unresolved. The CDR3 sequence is CSVVAVQDGYTF. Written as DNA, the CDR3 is TGCAGCGTTGTGGCAGTTCAAGATGGCTACACCTTC. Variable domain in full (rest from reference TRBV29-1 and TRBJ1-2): SAVISQKPSRDICQRGTSLTIQCQVDSQVTMMFWYRQQPGQSLTLIATANQGSEATYESGFVIDKFPISRPNLTFSTLTVSNMSPEDSSIYLCSVVAVQDGYTFGSGTRLTVV.